These T cell receptor beta chains were read from a single sample in a study of cytomegalovirus exposure and HLA in healthy donors. Assay used: immunoSEQ multiplex PCR; TCRdb lists only in-frame clones, some missing. This table has some 170,000 clones, approximately 87% appearing once. Sample: PBMCs. These receptors were collected from a woman in her 30s in good health and CMV-seronegative. Both conserved end residues are part of each CDR3. The order of the fields is D gene, V gene, J gene, clone size, CDR3 protein, CDR3 DNA. D genes are given only for firm matches. Rows may omit the clone size; those that give it use once, few, many or a size class.

.	TRBV25-1	TRBJ1-5	.	CASSDSAGVQPQHF	TGTGCCAGCAGTGACTCGGCAGGGGTTCAGCCCCAGCATTTT
.	TRBV6-6	TRBJ1-5	.	CASSSRRDQPQHF	TGTGCCAGCAGTTCCCGCAGGGATCAGCCCCAGCATTTT
TRBD1	TRBV5-1	TRBJ1-2	.	CASNPAGTGDGYTF	TGCGCCAGCAACCCCGCTGGGACAGGGGATGGCTACACCTTC
TRBD1	TRBV5-1	TRBJ1-2	.	CASSLGQGSYGYTF	TGCGCCAGCAGCTTGGGACAGGGGTCCTATGGCTACACCTTC
TRBD2	TRBV19	TRBJ2-6	.	CASSMGGRSGANVLTF	TGTGCCAGTAGTATGGGCGGGAGGTCTGGGGCCAACGTCCTGACTTTC
TRBD1	TRBV5-1	TRBJ1-3	.	CASSRTGAGNTIYF	TGCGCCAGCAGCCGGACAGGGGCTGGAAACACCATATATTTT
TRBD2	TRBV10-1	TRBJ2-1	.	CASSAGKSGNSYNEQFF	TGCGCCAGCAGTGCCGGGAAAAGCGGGAACTCCTACAATGAGCAGTTCTTC
.	TRBV6-5	TRBJ2-7	.	CASSYDQNYEQYF	TGTGCCAGCAGTTACGATCAGAACTACGAGCAGTACTTC
TRBD2	TRBV30	TRBJ2-1	.	CAWSLPLAGGNNIVRSSYNEQFF	TGTGCCTGGAGCCTCCCACTAGCGGGGGGAAACAATATCGTTCGTAGCTCCTACAATGAGCAGTTCTTC
.	TRBV6-1	TRBJ2-1	.	CASSDMAAFNEQFF	TGTGCCAGCAGTGACATGGCTGCCTTCAATGAGCAGTTCTTC
TRBD1	TRBV7-2	TRBJ1-1	few	CANTTQGPMNTEAFF	TGTGCCAACACTACACAGGGGCCCATGAACACTGAAGCTTTCTTT
.	TRBV4-1	TRBJ2-7	.	CASSQVLKGIGEQYF	TGCGCCAGCAGCCAAGTACTCAAGGGGATCGGCGAGCAGTACTTC
TRBD2	TRBV30	TRBJ2-2	.	CAWSVGTTNTGELFF	TGTGCCTGGAGTGTCGGGACTACGAACACCGGGGAGCTGTTTTTT
TRBD1	TRBV15	TRBJ1-4	.	CATSRRGGGDEKLFF	TGTGCCACCAGCAGAAGAGGAGGGGGCGATGAAAAACTGTTTTTT
TRBD2	TRBV30	TRBJ2-4	.	CAWGGDYKNIQYF	TGTGCCTGGGGGGGGGACTACAAAAACATTCAGTACTTC
.	TRBV13	TRBJ1-4	.	CASSFRQRNEKLFF	TGTGCCAGCAGCTTTCGACAAAGAAATGAAAAACTGTTTTTT
.	TRBV7-2	TRBJ2-1	.	CASSFGGDYNEQFF	TGTGCCAGCAGCTTCGGCGGGGACTACAATGAGCAGTTCTTC
.	TRBV7-9	TRBJ1-6	.	CASSLVRGSSYNSPLHF	TGTGCCAGCAGCTTAGTTAGGGGAAGCTCCTATAATTCACCCCTCCACTTT
TRBD1	TRBV11-2	TRBJ2-7	.	CASSIDRGLYEQYF	TGTGCCAGCAGCATCGACAGGGGGCTTTACGAGCAGTACTTC
TRBD1	TRBV30	TRBJ1-1	.	CAWSVYRGAEAFF	TGTGCCTGGAGTGTTTACAGGGGTGCTGAAGCTTTCTTT
.	TRBV7-2	TRBJ1-2	.	CASSRPGGVYGYTF	TGTGCCAGCAGCCGACCCGGGGGGGTCTATGGCTACACCTTC
TRBD2	TRBV7-9	TRBJ2-2	.	CASSPSGGNSGELFF	TGTGCCAGCAGCCCTAGCGGGGGGAACTCCGGGGAGCTGTTTTTT
.	TRBV7-2	TRBJ1-2	.	CASSLPTSYGYTF	TGTGCCAGCAGCCTCCCAACAAGCTATGGCTACACCTTC
TRBD1	TRBV6-5	TRBJ1-2	.	CASKDPDRVLYGYTF	TGTGCCAGCAAAGACCCGGACAGGGTCCTCTATGGCTACACCTTC
TRBD1	TRBV7-9	TRBJ1-4	few	CASSPRTGREKLFF	TGTGCCAGCAGCCCCCGGACAGGGAGAGAAAAACTGTTTTTT
.	TRBV10-1	TRBJ1-2	few	CASSDSQGGDGYTF	TGCGCCAGCAGCGACTCACAAGGGGGTGATGGCTACACCTTC